The rows below give T cell receptor beta chains drawn from one sample of a study of blood T cell repertoires in COVID-19. Here immunoSEQ multiplex PCR was the method, and the copy in TCRdb shows in-frame clones only, minus some. The sample carries approximately 120,000 clones, 83% recorded once. The source material was peripheral blood. Source of these receptors: a woman aged 55-75 years with acute or convalescent COVID-19. Each CDR3 is given with its conserved first and last residue. The D gene is left open where the match is weak. Expanded clones get a size class; other rows say once, few or many, or leave the size out.

TRBD2	few	TRBV3-1/TRBV3-2	TRBJ2-1	TGTGCCAGCAGCCAATTAGCGGGAGTATCCTACAATGAGCAGTTCTTC	CASSQLAGVSYNEQFF
-	-	TRBV4-2	TRBJ1-5	TGTGCCAGCAGCCAAGAAGCAGGGGATCAGCCCCAGCATTTT	CASSQEAGDQPQHF
-	-	TRBV5-1	TRBJ2-7	TGCGCCAGCAGCTTGGCCATCCGTCCAGGTGGGTCCTACGAGCAGTACTTC	CASSLAIRPGGSYEQYF
TRBD1	-	TRBV5-6	TRBJ2-7	TGTGCCAGCAGCTCGGTTCCCGGGACAGGGGGCCTACGCTACTACGAGCAGTACTTC	CASSSVPGTGGLRYYEQYF
TRBD1	-	TRBV28	TRBJ1-5	TGTGCCAGCGGGGGACAGGGTTGGCGCAATCAGCCCCAGCATTTT	CASGGQGWRNQPQHF
TRBD1	-	TRBV6-6	TRBJ1-6	TGTGCCAGCAGTTATCTACAGGGGAATTCACCCCTCCACTTT	CASSYLQGNSPLHF
TRBD1	-	TRBV7-3	TRBJ1-1	TGTGCCAGCAGCCCAATTCGACAGGGCGAAGCTTTCTTT	CASSPIRQGEAFF
-	-	TRBV11-2	TRBJ1-3	TGTGCCAGCAGCTTTAGCGATTATAACTCTGGAAACACCATATATTTT	CASSFSDYNSGNTIYF
-	-	TRBV6-6	TRBJ1-2	TGTGCCAGCAGTCGCGGACAGTCCGGAGATGGTGGCTACACCTTC	CASSRGQSGDGGYTF
-	-	TRBV11-2	TRBJ1-2	TGTGCCAGCAGCTACGATGAGGACAGCCTCTATGGCTACACCTTC	CASSYDEDSLYGYTF
-	-	TRBV6-2/TRBV6-3	TRBJ1-1	TGTGCCAGCAGTTCCCTCATCGCAGGTTCTAGAGGAGGGGTCCCTGAAGCTTTCTTT	CASSSLIAGSRGGVPEAFF
TRBD2	-	TRBV10-3	TRBJ2-3	TGTGCCGCATTAGCGGGAGGGGGCACAGATACGCAGTATTTT	CAALAGGGTDTQYF
-	once	TRBV5-1	TRBJ2-1	TGCGCCAGCAGCCCCCCCGGGAACAATGAGCAGTTCTTC	CASSPPGNNEQFF
-	-	TRBV6-6	TRBJ2-2	TGTGCCAGCAGCAGACAGTCCGGGGAGCTGTTTTTT	CASSRQSGELFF
-	once	TRBV3-1/TRBV3-2	TRBJ1-6	TGTGCCAGCAGCGCCCTCTCGGGGAGCTATAATTCACCCCTCCACTTT	CASSALSGSYNSPLHF
-	few	TRBV18	TRBJ1-5	TGTGCCAGCTCCAAGGACGGGGACAATCAGCCCCAGCATTTT	CASSKDGDNQPQHF
TRBD2	-	TRBV6-6	TRBJ2-5	TGTGCCAGCAGTTACTCAGCGCGGGGGGGCTCCGAGACCCAGTACTTC	CASSYSARGGSETQYF
-	-	TRBV11-2	TRBJ1-6	TGTGCCAGCAGCTCCCGAAACCAGGGTCCCTCTTATAATTCACCCCTCCACTTT	CASSSRNQGPSYNSPLHF
TRBD1	-	TRBV7-6	TRBJ1-4	TGTGCCAGCAGCCCCCGACAGGGGGAGGGTGAAAAACTGTTTTTT	CASSPRQGEGEKLFF
-	-	TRBV7-8	TRBJ2-7	TGTGCCAGCAGCTTGTCTTCTCCCTCCTACGAGCAGTACTTC	CASSLSSPSYEQYF
TRBD1	-	TRBV18	TRBJ1-1	TGTGCCAGCTCACCGATCACACAGGGGACTGAAGCTTTCTTT	CASSPITQGTEAFF
TRBD1	-	TRBV5-1	TRBJ1-6	TGCGCCAGCAGCTTGGTTGGAGCGGGACAGGCCAATTCACCCCTCCACTTT	CASSLVGAGQANSPLHF
TRBD2	-	TRBV27	TRBJ2-7	TGTGCCAGCAGTCGCCGCGGACTAGCGGGAGCACGGGGCGGCGAGCAGTACTTC	CASSRRGLAGARGGEQYF
-	-	TRBV5-1	TRBJ2-1	TGCGCCAGCAGCTCGATGCGGGACTTTCCTGATGAGCAGTTCTTC	CASSSMRDFPDEQFF
-	-	TRBV7-3	TRBJ2-3	TGTGCCAGCAGTCTGACCCCCACCGGGGATACGCAGTATTTT	CASSLTPTGDTQYF
-	-	TRBV19	TRBJ1-1	TGTGCCAGTAGTAAAATACAGGGAAAAAAGATGGCTTTCTTT	CASSKIQGKKMAFF
-	few	TRBV5-8	TRBJ1-2	TGTGCCAGCAGCATTAGACCAAGGAGCTATGGCTACACCTTC	CASSIRPRSYGYTF
-	once	TRBV29-1	TRBJ2-1	TGCAGCGCCTCTAGTGGCGGGGGCTGGAATGGGAATGAGCAGTTCTTC	CSASSGGGWNGNEQFF
TRBD2	-	TRBV18	TRBJ2-1	TGTGCCAGCTCAGACGGGGGACTAGCGGAAAAGGGTGAGCAGTTCTTC	CASSDGGLAEKGEQFF
-	-	TRBV10-1	TRBJ1-1	TGCGCCAGCAGCCCCTCGGGCGGGGGGCGTCTCACTGAAGCTTTCTTT	CASSPSGGGRLTEAFF
-	-	TRBV12-3/TRBV12-4	TRBJ1-1	TGTGCCAGCAGTTCCGGTTGGACTGAAGCTTTCTTT	CASSSGWTEAFF
TRBD1	-	TRBV28	TRBJ1-2	TGTGCCAGCACCCTCGACAGGGGTATTGGCGGCTACACCTTC	CASTLDRGIGGYTF
-	-	TRBV29-1	TRBJ2-2	TGCAGCGTCGTAGGACAGCGGAACACCGGGGAGCTGTTTTTT	CSVVGQRNTGELFF
TRBD2	few	TRBV18	TRBJ2-1	TGTGCCAGCTCACCGGGACTAGCTTCCCTCAATGAGCAGTTCTTC	CASSPGLASLNEQFF
TRBD2	-	TRBV6-1	TRBJ2-2	TGTGCCAGCAGTGTTCTAGCGGGGGGCATGGGAACCGGGGAGCTGTTTTTT	CASSVLAGGMGTGELFF
TRBD2	-	TRBV28	TRBJ2-5	TGTGCCAGCAGTTTCCTTAGCGGGGGGGCAGAGACCCAGTACTTC	CASSFLSGGAETQYF
-	-	TRBV6-1	TRBJ1-5	TGTGCCAGCAGTGAAGGACACTTCAATCAGCCCCAGCATTTT	CASSEGHFNQPQHF
-	-	TRBV28	TRBJ1-5	TGTGCCAGCAGTTTGGGGAGAAATCAGCCCCAGCATTTT	CASSLGRNQPQHF
TRBD1	-	TRBV20-1	TRBJ1-5	TGCAGTGCTAGTGGGACAGCTTCTAATCAGCCCCAGCATTTT	CSASGTASNQPQHF
TRBD1	-	TRBV6-5	TRBJ2-5	TGTGCCAGCAGTTACACCGGGACAGGGGAGGGAGAGACCCAGTACTTC	CASSYTGTGEGETQYF
-	-	TRBV28	TRBJ2-6	TGTGCCAGCAGTTTGGCAGGGGCCGCCAACGTCCTGACTTTC	CASSLAGAANVLTF
-	once	TRBV7-3	TRBJ1-1	TGTGCCAGCAGCTTAACGGGCACGGAAGCTTTCTTT	CASSLTGTEAFF
-	-	TRBV27	TRBJ2-3	TGTGCCAGCAGTTTAATGCAGGGAACAGATACGCAGTATTTT	CASSLMQGTDTQYF
TRBD1	-	TRBV5-4	TRBJ2-7	TGTGCCAGCAGACAGGACGGGACAGGGCTATCCTACGAGCAGTACTTC	CASRQDGTGLSYEQYF
-	-	TRBV30	TRBJ2-3	TGTGCCTGGGAGACAGGTATCGCAGATACGCAGTATTTT	CAWETGIADTQYF
TRBD1	-	TRBV27	TRBJ2-1	TGTGCCAGCAGTTCGGGCAGGGGGCGCCGCGAGCAGTTCTTC	CASSSGRGRREQFF
-	-	TRBV19	TRBJ1-5	TGTGCCAGTATTGAGTCTGACACGGGGAACAATCAGCCCCAGCATTTT	CASIESDTGNNQPQHF
-	-	TRBV5-4	TRBJ1-3	TGTGCCAGCAGCTTGGGCGGCGAGAACTCTGGAAACACCATATATTTT	CASSLGGENSGNTIYF
-	once	TRBV4-1	TRBJ1-2	TGCGCCAGCAGCCAAGTAACCGCAGGGGCTCCCTATGGCTACACCTTC	CASSQVTAGAPYGYTF
-	-	TRBV3-1/TRBV3-2	TRBJ2-5	TGTGCCAGCAGCTCAGGTCGACTAGGGGAGACCCAGTACTTC	CASSSGRLGETQYF
TRBD2	-	TRBV28	TRBJ2-7	TGTGCCAGCAGTTTAGGAGGCGGGAGGGCCTACGAGCAGTACTTC	CASSLGGGRAYEQYF
-	-	TRBV19	TRBJ1-5	TGTGCCAGTAGTGCGGGGAATCAGCCCCAGCATTTT	CASSAGNQPQHF
TRBD1	few	TRBV6-2/TRBV6-3	TRBJ1-5	TGTGCCAGCAGTTTACCCTCCTCCGGTGACAGGGGAGGGGGTCAGCCCCAGCATTTT	CASSLPSSGDRGGGQPQHF
-	-	TRBV13	TRBJ2-2	TGTGCCAGCAGCTCCTCCGGGACTCGGAACACCGGGGAGCTGTTTTTT	CASSSSGTRNTGELFF
-	-	TRBV12-3/TRBV12-4	TRBJ2-5	TGTGCCAGCAGTTTAGACGCACGGGAGACCCAGTACTTC	CASSLDARETQYF
-	few	TRBV5-1	TRBJ1-1	TGCGCCAGCAGCTCCTCGGGGATGAACACTGAAGCTTTCTTT	CASSSSGMNTEAFF
TRBD1	-	TRBV28	TRBJ1-1	TGTGCCAGCAGCCCCACCGGGACAGGAGGCAACACTGAAGCTTTCTTT	CASSPTGTGGNTEAFF